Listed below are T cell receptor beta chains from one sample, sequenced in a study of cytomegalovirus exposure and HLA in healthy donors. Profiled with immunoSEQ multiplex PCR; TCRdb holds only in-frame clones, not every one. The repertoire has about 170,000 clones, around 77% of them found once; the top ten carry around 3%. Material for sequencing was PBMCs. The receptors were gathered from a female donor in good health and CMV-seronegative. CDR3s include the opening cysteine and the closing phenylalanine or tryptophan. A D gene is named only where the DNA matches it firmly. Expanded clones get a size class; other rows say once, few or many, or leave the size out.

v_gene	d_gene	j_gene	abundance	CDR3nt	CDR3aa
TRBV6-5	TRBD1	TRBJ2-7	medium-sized	TGTGCCAGCAGTTACGGGGACAGCTCCTACGAGCAGTACTTC	CASSYGDSSYEQYF
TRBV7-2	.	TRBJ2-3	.	TGTGCCAGCAGCTTAGCAGGGGGCGGGGTCACAGATACGCAGTATTTT	CASSLAGGGVTDTQYF
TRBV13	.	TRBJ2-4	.	TGTGCCAGCAGCTTAGAAGGACAGATAGCCAAAAACATTCAGTACTTC	CASSLEGQIAKNIQYF
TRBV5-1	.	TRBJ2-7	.	TGCGCCAGCAGCTCAGGGGAAGCATCGGGGTCCGAGCAGTACTTC	CASSSGEASGSEQYF
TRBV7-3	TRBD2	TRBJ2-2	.	TGTGCCAGCAGCTTAAAATTAGCGGGAAGCACCGGGGAGCTGTTTTTT	CASSLKLAGSTGELFF
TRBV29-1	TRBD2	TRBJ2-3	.	TGCAGCGCCTCCGGTAGCGGGAGCACAGATACGCAGTATTTT	CSASGSGSTDTQYF
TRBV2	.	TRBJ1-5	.	TGTGCCAGCAGTGAACTGACAGAAATTCAGCCCCAGCATTTT	CASSELTEIQPQHF
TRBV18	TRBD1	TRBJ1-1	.	TGTGCCAGCTCACCACCAGCGGGACAGGGTTTATCGAACACTGAAGCTTTCTTT	CASSPPAGQGLSNTEAFF
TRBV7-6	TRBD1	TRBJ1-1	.	TGTGCCAGCAGCTTAGCGAGGGACAGGAACACTGAAGCTTTCTTT	CASSLARDRNTEAFF
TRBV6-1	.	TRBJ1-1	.	TGTGCCAGCAGGCCAAGGGGGGGGCCGAACACTGAAGCTTTCTTT	CASRPRGGPNTEAFF
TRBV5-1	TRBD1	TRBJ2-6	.	TGCGCCGGCAGCTTGACAGGGGTCTCTGGGGCCAACGTCCTGACTTTC	CAGSLTGVSGANVLTF
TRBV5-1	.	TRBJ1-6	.	TGCGCCAGCAGCTTGGCGGCGGATTCACCCCTCCACTTT	CASSLAADSPLHF
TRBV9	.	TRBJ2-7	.	TGTGCCAGCAGCGTAAGGGCGGGGGCCAACTACGAGCAGTACTTC	CASSVRAGANYEQYF
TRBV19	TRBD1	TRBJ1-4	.	TGTGCCAGTAGTTCGATCACAGGGGGAGGAGGAAAACTGTTTTTT	CASSSITGGGGKLFF
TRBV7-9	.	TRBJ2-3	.	TGTGCCAGCAGCTGGCGGGGCGCCGCAGATACGCAGTATTTT	CASSWRGAADTQYF
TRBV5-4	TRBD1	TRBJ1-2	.	TGTGCCTCCTCGGGGGGACAGGGTTACTATGGCTACACCTTC	CASSGGQGYYGYTF
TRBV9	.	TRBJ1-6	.	TGTGCCAGCAGCTCCCGGGACTCAGTAATTCAACCCCTCCACTTT	CASSSRDSVIQPLHF
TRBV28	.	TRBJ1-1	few	TGTGCCAGCAGTTTATCTTCTGTTGGGTTGGAGCTTTCCGTGCCCCAAGCTTTCTTT	CASSLSSVGLELSVPQAFF
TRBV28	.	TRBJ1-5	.	TGTGCCAGCAGTTTAAATCAGGGAGGGAACCAGCCCCAGCATTTT	CASSLNQGGNQPQHF
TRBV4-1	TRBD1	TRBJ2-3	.	TGCGCCAGCAGCCAAGGACAGGGTCCAGATACGCAGTATTTT	CASSQGQGPDTQYF
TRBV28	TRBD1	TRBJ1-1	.	TGTGCCAGTACTCGGACAGGTGTGAACACTGAAGCTTTCTTT	CASTRTGVNTEAFF
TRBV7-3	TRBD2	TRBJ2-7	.	TGTGCCAGCAGGTGGGGGGGCGAGCAGTACTTC	CASRWGGEQYF
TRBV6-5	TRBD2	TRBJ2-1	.	TGTGCCAGCAGTTACGCGGGACTAGAAAACAATGAGCAGTTCTTC	CASSYAGLENNEQFF
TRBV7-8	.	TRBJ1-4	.	TGTGCCAGCCTACCCACGGGGAGGACTAATGAAAAACTGTTTTTT	CASLPTGRTNEKLFF
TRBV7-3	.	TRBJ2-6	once	TGTGCCAGCAGCTCCCAGACAGGAGATAGAGCCAACGTCCTGACTTTC	CASSSQTGDRANVLTF
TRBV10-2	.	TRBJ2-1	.	TGCGCCAGCAGTGGAAGGGGTAACTACAATGAGCAGTTCTTC	CASSGRGNYNEQFF
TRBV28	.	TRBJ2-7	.	TGTGCCAGTCTCGGGAATCACGAGCAGTACTTC	CASLGNHEQYF
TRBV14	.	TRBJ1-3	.	TGTGCCAGCAGCCCCACCTTCGACAGCGGAAACACCATATATTTT	CASSPTFDSGNTIYF
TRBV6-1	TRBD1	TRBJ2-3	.	TGTGCCAGCAGTCTACGGGACAGGGATACGCAGTATTTT	CASSLRDRDTQYF
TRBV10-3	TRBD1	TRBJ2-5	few	TGTGCCATCCGACAGGGCACTTCGCAAGAGAGCCAGTACTTC	CAIRQGTSQESQYF
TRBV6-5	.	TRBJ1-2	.	TGTGCCAGCAGTAGCACAGTGGGCTATGGCTACACCTTC	CASSSTVGYGYTF
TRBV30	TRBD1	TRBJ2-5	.	TGTGCCTGGAGGAGGGGGCACCAAGAGACCCAGTACTTC	CAWRRGHQETQYF
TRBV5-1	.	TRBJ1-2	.	TGCGCCAGCAAGACAGGATCTAACTATGGCTACACCTTC	CASKTGSNYGYTF
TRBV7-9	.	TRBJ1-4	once	TGTGCCAGCGTCGGTAGCCCCGAGGAAAAACTGTTTTTT	CASVGSPEEKLFF
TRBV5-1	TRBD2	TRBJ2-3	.	TGCGCCAGCAGCTTGGGGTCTAGCGGGGACCCTCTCGATACGCAGTATTTT	CASSLGSSGDPLDTQYF
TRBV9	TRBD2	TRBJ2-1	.	TGTGCCAGCAGCGTAAATGAGCGGGGCGCATACAATGAGCAGTTCTTC	CASSVNERGAYNEQFF
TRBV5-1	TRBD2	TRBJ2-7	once	TGCGCCAGCAGCTTCGCTAGCGGGATCTACGAGCAGTACTTC	CASSFASGIYEQYF
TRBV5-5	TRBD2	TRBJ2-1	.	TGTGCCAGCAGCTACAGGACTAGCGGGAGGAGCTCCTACAATGAGCAGTTCTTC	CASSYRTSGRSSYNEQFF
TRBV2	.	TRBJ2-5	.	TGTGCCAGCAGTGAAGCTGGGCTAGAGACCCAGTACTTC	CASSEAGLETQYF
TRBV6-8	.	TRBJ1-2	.	TGTGCCAGCAGTTACTTGTCAGGGGACCTAGGCTACACCTTC	CASSYLSGDLGYTF
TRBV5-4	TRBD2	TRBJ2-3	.	TGTGCCAGCAGCTCGCGGGGATCGGCGGGGGGAGGAGATACGCAGTATTTT	CASSSRGSAGGGDTQYF
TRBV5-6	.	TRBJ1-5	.	TGTGCCAGCAGCTTGCAGGGGTGGGGGAATCAGCCCCAGCATTTT	CASSLQGWGNQPQHF
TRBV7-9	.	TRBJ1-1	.	TGTGCCAGCATGGCAGGGGAGCCTGAAGCTTTCTTT	CASMAGEPEAFF
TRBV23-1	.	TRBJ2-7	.	TGCGCCAGCAGTCAGCCCATACGTCCCCAGGGAAACTGCTACGAGCAGTACTTC	CASSQPIRPQGNCYEQYF
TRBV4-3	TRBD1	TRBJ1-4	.	TGCGCCAGCAGCCCCTCAGGGGGCCTTGAAAAACTGTTTTTT	CASSPSGGLEKLFF
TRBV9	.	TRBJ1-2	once	TGTGCCAGCAGCGGCTACACAGGGAATGGCTACACCTTC	CASSGYTGNGYTF
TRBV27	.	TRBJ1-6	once	TGTGCCAGCAGTACCTACACAGGGTTCGGGCCCCTCCACTTT	CASSTYTGFGPLHF
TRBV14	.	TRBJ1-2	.	TGTGCCAGCAGCCAAGCATATGGCTACACCTTC	CASSQAYGYTF
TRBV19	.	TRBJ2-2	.	TGTGCCAGTAGTGTCCAGCGCTACACCGGGGAGCTGTTTTTT	CASSVQRYTGELFF
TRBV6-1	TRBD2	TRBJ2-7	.	TGTGCCAGCAGTTCCCGCGGGGGTGACTACGAGCAGTACTTC	CASSSRGGDYEQYF
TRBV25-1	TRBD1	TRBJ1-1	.	TGTGCCAGCAGACCCGGGACAGGCCCTGAAGCTTTCTTT	CASRPGTGPEAFF
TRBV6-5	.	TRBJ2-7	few	TGTGCCAGCAGAGGCGACGTAGGGACACCCTACGAGCAGTACTTC	CASRGDVGTPYEQYF
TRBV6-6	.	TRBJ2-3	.	TGTGCCAGCAGTTCCGGACTATTCACAGATACGCAGTATTTT	CASSSGLFTDTQYF
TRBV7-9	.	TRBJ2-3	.	TGTGCCAGCAGCTTCCGGGGGTTAGATACGCAGTATTTT	CASSFRGLDTQYF
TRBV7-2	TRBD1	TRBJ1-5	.	TGTGCCAGCAGCTTAGAAGGGACAGGGGGGCAGCCCCAGCATTTT	CASSLEGTGGQPQHF
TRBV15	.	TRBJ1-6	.	TGTGCCACCAGCAGAGATGTTCCAGGAACAACCTTTAATTCACCCCTCCACTTT	CATSRDVPGTTFNSPLHF
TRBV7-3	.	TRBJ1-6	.	TGTGCCAGCAGCTTATCGGGTCGGTCACCCCTCCACTTT	CASSLSGRSPLHF
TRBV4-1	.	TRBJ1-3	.	TGCGCCAGCAGCCAGGATGACAGCGGAAACACCATATATTTT	CASSQDDSGNTIYF